These 20 T cell receptor beta chains originate from one sample sequenced in a study of neurological immune-mediated disorders. TCRdb itself ran the 5' RACE reads through MiXCR, one entry per CDR3 protein. Of 65,000 to 80,000 distinct CDR3 sequences listed, about 5% were seen once; the top ten hold 2% to 2.5%. The sample taken for sequencing was PBMCs. These receptors came from a woman in her seventies with multiple sclerosis.

This clonotype was seen many times. V and J are TRBV5-6 and TRBJ2-7; maybe TRBD2 (6 bases). The germline gives CDR1 SGHDT, CDR2 YYEEEE. This CDR3 region has 17 residues. V was pared by 0 bases and J by 4 bases, with 20 bases between. CDR3 in amino acids: CASSLGDSHEILYEQYF. The CDR3 nucleotides read TGTGCCAGCAGCTTGGGGGACTCCCATGAGATTTTGTACGAGCAGTACTTC.

This clonotype occurred many times. As DNA, the CDR3 is TGTGCCAGCTCAGGTCGAGGATCGGGAGTTTCCGGGGAGCTGTTTTTT. Its protein product is CASSGRGSGVSGELFF. The chain has TRBV18 and TRBJ2-2; D might be TRBD2 (6 bases). Trimming cost V 5 bases and J 6 bases, with 19 bases left between them. The CDR3 totals 16 residues. In germline, CDR1 is KGHSH, CDR2 LQKENI.

This clonotype was counted many times. The chain uses TRBV5-1 and TRBJ2-1, with TRBD2 matching 14 bases. With 7 bases clipped from V and 9 bases from J, the junction kept 9 bases outside the gene matches. There are 15 residues in the CDR3. The V gene's germline CDR1 is SGHRS and CDR2 YFSETQ. The CDR3 coding sequence is TGCGCCAGCGCCCGGGGACTAGCGGGAGAGGGTGAGCAGTTCTTC. This encodes CASARGLAGEGEQFF.

As concerns this clonotype: A much bigger clone sits one base away, suggesting this may be a read error. The chain combines TRBV6-2 or TRBV6-3 with TRBJ1-1; D is unresolved. This CDR3 has 13 residues. Germline CDR1 is MNHEY and CDR2 is SVGEGT. The CDR3 bases are TGTGCCAGCACCGAAAATATGAACACTGCAGCTTTCTTT. Translating gives CASTENMNTAAFF.

V usage is TRBV20-1 and J usage is TRBJ1-5; TRBD1 matches at 9 bases. With 0 bases clipped from V and 2 bases from J, the junction kept 11 bases outside the gene matches. Germline CDR1 is DFQATT and CDR2 is SNEGSKA (reference sequence). This CDR3 is built from 18 residues. CDR3 nucleotides: TGCAGTGCTAGAGATGGGACAGGGTGGGCTTATGGCAATCAGCCCCAGCATTTT. Protein product: CSARDGTGWAYGNQPQHF.

This clonotype was seen ten or more times. This chain uses TRBV10-3 with TRBJ1-1; D not resolved. Trimming removed 7 bases from V and 4 bases from J, with 16 bases in between. The CDR3 has 14 residues. Germline assignment: CDR1 ENHRY and CDR2 SYGVKD. The CDR3 sequence is CAINNGEGRTEAFF. The CDR3, as DNA: TGTGCCATCAACAACGGAGAGGGTCGCACTGAAGCTTTCTTT.

This clonotype was detected ten times or more. The gene calls are TRBV10-3 and TRBJ1-1; D remains ambiguous. The length of the CDR3 is 15 residues. Germline CDR1 ENHRY, CDR2 SYGVKD. The V gene lost 5 bases and the J gene lost 4 bases, with 17 bases spanning the gap. This CDR3 reads CAISPDGEAGTEAFF. The CDR3 DNA reads TGTGCCATCAGTCCTGACGGGGAAGCGGGCACTGAAGCTTTCTTT.

Many counts were recorded for this clonotype. V gene TRBV10-3 combines with J gene TRBJ2-5; D ambiguous. The V gene's germline CDR1 is ENHRY and CDR2 SYGVKD. V lost 8 bases, J lost 2 bases, and 12 bases lay in between. This CDR3 has 13 residues. CDR3 sequence: CAIGGRMQETQYF. The CDR3 DNA sequence: TGTGCCATCGGCGGACGGATGCAAGAGACCCAGTACTTC.

This clonotype has a count of ten or more. The rearrangement joins TRBV15 to TRBJ1-1; tentatively, D is TRBD1 (6 bases). CDR1 LNHNV and CDR2 YYDKDF come from the germline V gene (reference sequence). Trimming took 0 bases from V and 11 from J, leaving 13 bases between them. The CDR3 has 13 residues. CDR3 coding DNA: TGTGCCACCAGCAGAGATGAGGACAGATGGGCTTTCTTT. Translated: CATSRDEDRWAFF.

This clonotype was counted at least ten times. The rearrangement uses TRBV7-6 and TRBJ1-2; D gene ambiguous. Germline V lookup: CDR1 SGHVS, CDR2 FNYEAQ. The CDR3 runs 14 residues. Trimming left V 1 base short and J 2 bases short, with 8 bases between. DNA of the CDR3: TGTGCCAGCAGCTTAGGTCCCGTGAACTATGGCTACACCTTC. Translated: CASSLGPVNYGYTF.

This clonotype was picked up many times. The chain recombines TRBV5-1 with TRBJ2-5, with D possibly being TRBD2 (5 bases). This CDR3 spans 15 amino acids. The V and J ends lost 6 bases and 2 bases respectively, with 17 bases between them. Germline CDR1 and CDR2: SGHRS and YFSETQ. The CDR3 sequence is CASTMPSRAQETQYF. The CDR3 DNA follows: TGCGCCAGCACCATGCCGTCGAGGGCTCAAGAGACCCAGTACTTC.

The J gene is TRBJ2-1, the V gene TRBV20-1; D call uncertain. The CDR3 has 17 amino acids. Trimming stripped 4 bases from V and 0 bases from J, with 19 bases between. Germline V gene lookup returns CDR1 DFQATT and CDR2 SNEGSKA (reference sequence). CDR3 in DNA: TGCAGTGCTATGTCGGTGGGGAAGTCAAGCTCCTACAATGAGCAGTTCTTC. Translation: CSAMSVGKSSSYNEQFF.

This clonotype has at least ten counts. The V gene is TRBV4-1, the J gene TRBJ2-7; 11 positions agree with TRBD2. The germline V gene has CDR1 MGHRA and CDR2 YSYEKL. The CDR3 contains 14 residues. V shed 2 bases and J 5 bases; nucleotides not matched to a gene: 2. This CDR3 reads CASSQLAGGHEQYF. CDR3 bases: TGCGCCAGCAGCCAATTAGCGGGAGGGCACGAGCAGTACTTC.

This clonotype showed up many times. This chain connects TRBV10-2 to TRBJ2-1; weak D call: TRBD2 (6 bases). The CDR3 extends over 16 amino acids. Trimming stripped 6 bases from V and 5 bases from J, with 20 bases between. CDR1 and CDR2 (germline): WSHSY, SAAADI. The CDR3 loop is CASSERVRAGHNEQFF. The CDR3 nucleotides read TGCGCCAGCAGCGAGCGGGTAAGGGCGGGACACAATGAGCAGTTCTTC.

This clonotype came up many times. CDR3 region: CASRPPGGRATDTQYF. The CDR3, as DNA: TGTGCCAGCAGACCTCCCGGGGGGCGGGCCACAGATACGCAGTATTTT. The gene calls are TRBV7-2 and TRBJ2-3, with a possible D match to TRBD2 (7 bases). Per germline, CDR1 SGHTA and CDR2 FQGNSA. V was cut by 6 bases and J by 2 bases, with 18 bases left in between. The length of the CDR3 is 16 residues.

This clonotype was recorded many times. The chain combines TRBV7-9 with TRBJ2-1; 13 bases map to TRBD2. J gave up 7 bases and V 0 bases, and 3 bases lay outside the gene matches. The CDR3 spans 16 residues. CDR1 is SEHNR and CDR2 is FQNEAQ in the germline V gene (reference sequence). CDR3 amino acids: CASSLAGLAGRNEQFF. CDR3 nucleotides: TGTGCCAGCAGCTTAGCGGGACTAGCGGGACGGAATGAGCAGTTCTTC. Looking up the rest from reference TRBV7-9 and TRBJ2-1 gives the full variable domain: DTGVSQNPRHKITKRGQNVTFRCDPISEHNRLYWYRQTLGQGPEFLTYFQNEAQLEKSRLLSDRFSAERPKGSFSTLEIQRTEQGDSAMYLCASSLAGLAGRNEQFFGPGTRLTVL.

This clonotype was recorded many times. The chain carries TRBV7-2 and TRBJ1-2; TRBD1 matches at 8 bases. The CDR3 runs 14 residues. Germline V gives CDR1 SGHTA, CDR2 FQGNSA. The trim removed 4 bases at V and 8 bases at J, leaving 9 bases unmatched. CDR3 sequence: CASSSGQGSRGYTF. Here the CDR3 DNA reads TGTGCCAGCAGCTCAGGACAGGGATCAAGGGGCTACACCTTC.

Many counts were recorded for this clonotype. The chain has TRBV7-2 and TRBJ1-4; perhaps TRBD1 as D (6 bases). Looked up from germline, CDR1 is SGHTA and CDR2 is FQGNSA. The V end was cut by 5 bases, the J end by 3 bases, with 10 bases between. This CDR3 has 14 residues. This CDR3 reads CASSQGGANEKLFF. The CDR3 DNA reads as TGTGCCAGCAGCCAAGGGGGGGCTAATGAAAAACTGTTTTTT.

This clonotype was seen many times. The V gene is TRBV20-1, the J gene TRBJ2-1; maybe TRBD2 (6 bases). CDR1 is DFQATT, CDR2 SNEGSKA, per germline (reference sequence). The CDR3 spans 14 residues. The V gene lost 6 bases and the J gene lost 5 bases, with 17 bases spanning the gap. This CDR3 reads CSAQKGLQNNEQFF. CDR3 nucleotide sequence: TGCAGTGCGCAGAAGGGACTCCAGAACAATGAGCAGTTCTTC.

This clonotype was recorded many times. The DNA for the CDR3 is TGTGCCAGCAGCGGGACTAGCGGGAGCTTCGAGCAGTACTTC. The encoded protein is CASSGTSGSFEQYF. The chain employs TRBV7-2 and TRBJ2-7, with 14 bases matching TRBD2. Trimming removed 5 bases from V and 6 bases from J; junction bases left unmatched: 3. The CDR3 is 14 amino acids. Germline values: CDR1 SGHTA, CDR2 FQGNSA.